This T cell receptor beta chain was retrieved from a study of post-analysis software for immune sequencing data. Study-level information: The cohort encompassed relapsing-remitting, secondary progressive and progressive-relapsing multiple sclerosis disease courses. Study-wide results and caveats: Comparison of patients with controls showed five TRBV segments more frequent in patients, TRBV5-6, TRBV5-1 and TRBV20-1 among them. The study found significantly lower normalized Chao1 diversity in multiple sclerosis patients than in controls.

The TCR beta cDNA libraries carried unique molecular identifiers. TCRdb analysed the PCR reads with MiXCR anew, one entry per CDR3 protein. The sample contains 350,000 to 450,000 distinct CDR3 sequences, roughly 40% of which appear only once. About this clonotype: Its antigen is unknown.

Trimming removed 6 bases from V and 4 bases from J, with 15 bases in between. CDR1 and CDR2 (germline): MDHEN, SYDVKM. The length of the CDR3 is 14 residues. The sequencing sample was made of blood. The source of this sequence is a girl aged 2-10 years with multiple sclerosis. The chain combines TRBV28 with TRBJ1-2; D is ambiguous. The CDR3 sequence: CASRQDGLIYGYTF. CDR3 nucleotides: TGTGCCAGCAGACAAGACGGGCTTATCTATGGCTACACCTTC.